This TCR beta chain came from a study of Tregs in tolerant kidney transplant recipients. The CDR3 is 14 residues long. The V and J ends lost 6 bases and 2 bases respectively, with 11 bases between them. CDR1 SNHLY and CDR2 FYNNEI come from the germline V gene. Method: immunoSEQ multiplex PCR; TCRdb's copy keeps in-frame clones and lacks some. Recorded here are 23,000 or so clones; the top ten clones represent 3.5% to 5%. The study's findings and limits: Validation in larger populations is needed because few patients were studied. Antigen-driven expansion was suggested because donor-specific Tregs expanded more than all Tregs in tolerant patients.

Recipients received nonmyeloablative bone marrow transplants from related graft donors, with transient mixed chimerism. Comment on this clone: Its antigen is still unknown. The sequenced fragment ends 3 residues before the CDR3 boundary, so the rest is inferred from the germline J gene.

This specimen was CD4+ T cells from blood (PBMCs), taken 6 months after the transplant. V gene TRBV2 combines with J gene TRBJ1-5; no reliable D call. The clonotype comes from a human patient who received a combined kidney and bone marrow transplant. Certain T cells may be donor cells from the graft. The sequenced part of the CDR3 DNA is TGTGCCAGCAGAGCGGGCCATGGCAATCAGCCC. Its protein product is CASRAGHGNQP. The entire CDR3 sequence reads CASRAGHGNQPQHF.